The sequence of this TCR beta chain was determined in a study of human T cells and chemical hapten exposure. Overall study context: Variation in per-sample TCR yields came mainly from small pooled library volume differences.

Time point defined: pre-sensitization, week 0. Regarding treatment: therapeutic diphenylcyclopropenone sensitization with weekly scalp DPC. The study's library attached unique molecular identifiers to single cDNA molecules. Authors' methods: Sample TCR totals centred on a median of around 100,000, ranging about 20,000 to 700,000. A single record per CDR3 protein comes from TCRdb applying MiXCR to the RACE reads. These V and J calls are TCRdb output, not the study's own analysis. The data show around 300,000 distinct CDR3 sequences, around 5.5% seen once. The V end lost 0 bases, the J end lost 1 base, and 13 bases lay between the germline ends. Germline V gene lookup returns CDR1 MGHRA and CDR2 YSYEKL. The CDR3 totals 17 residues. The table lists this clonotype with a few counts.

The clonotype comes from a woman under 30 with alopecia areata. Some clones in this sample may be carry-over from other donors' samples. This sequence joins TRBV4-1 and TRBJ1-5; TRBD1 is a possible D gene (5 bases). The sample in question was whole blood, obtained in connection with sensitization to the hapten diphenylcyclopropenone (DPC). DNA of the CDR3: TGCGCCAGCAGCCAAGAAGGGGCAGGGTTGAGCAATCAGCCCCAGCATTTT. This gives the protein CASSQEGAGLSNQPQHF.